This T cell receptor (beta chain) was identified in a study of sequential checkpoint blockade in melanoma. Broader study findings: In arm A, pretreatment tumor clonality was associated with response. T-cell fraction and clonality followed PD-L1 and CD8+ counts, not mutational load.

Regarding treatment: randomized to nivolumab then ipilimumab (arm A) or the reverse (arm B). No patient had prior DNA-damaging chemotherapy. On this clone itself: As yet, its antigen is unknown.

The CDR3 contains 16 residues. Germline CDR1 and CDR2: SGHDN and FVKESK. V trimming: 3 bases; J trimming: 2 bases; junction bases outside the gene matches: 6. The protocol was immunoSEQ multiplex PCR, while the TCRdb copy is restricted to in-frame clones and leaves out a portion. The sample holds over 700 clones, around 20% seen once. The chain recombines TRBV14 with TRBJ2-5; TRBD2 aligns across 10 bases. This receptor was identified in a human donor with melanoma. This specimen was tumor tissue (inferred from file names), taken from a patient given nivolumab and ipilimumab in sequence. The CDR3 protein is CASSHWTSGSQETQYF. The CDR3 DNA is TGTGCCAGCAGCCACTGGACTAGCGGAAGTCAAGAGACCCAGTACTTC. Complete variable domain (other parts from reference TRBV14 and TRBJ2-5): EAGVTQFPSHSVIEKGQTVTLRCDPISGHDNLYWYRRVMGKEIKFLLHFVKESKQDESGMPNNRFLAERTGGTYSTLKVQPAELEDSGVYFCASSHWTSGSQETQYFGPGTRLLVL.